One TCR beta chain is described in this entry. The target antigen is unknown. The V gene's germline CDR1 is LGHNT and CDR2 FRNRAP. The CDR3 runs 15 residues. After removal of 3 bases from V and 7 bases from J, the junction contained 8 bases not matched to a gene. The entry originates in a study of T cell repertoires in cytomegalovirus infection. Study-level background: Use of recently identified HLA-C-restricted and well-studied HLA-B-restricted CMV epitopes was part of the study. Matching HLA type and CMV infection were both indicated by public TCR beta signatures.

Each CDR3 protein is one row after TCRdb ran MiXCR on the reads. Of 680,000 or so distinct CDR3 sequences in the sample, roughly 30% were seen once. Study-wide results and caveats: Within the response measured ex vivo, HLA-C-restricted CMV-specific TCR beta clonotypes were dominant. Summed frequency of shared TCR beta families picked out CMV carriers who also had the relevant HLA.

Source: cultured PBMCs, taken from culture after CMV antigen stimulation. The origin of this receptor is a human donor in good health (CMV status not recorded). Some clones in this sample may be carry-over from other donors' samples. This sequence joins TRBV12-5 and TRBJ2-1; the match to TRBD2 covers 8 bases. CDR3 in DNA: TGTGCTAGTGGTTTATTGGCGGGAGGTGGAAATGAGCAGTTCTTC. Protein: CASGLLAGGGNEQFF. Complete variable domain (other parts from reference TRBV12-5 and TRBJ2-1): DARVTQTPRHKVTEMGQEVTMRCQPILGHNTVFWYRQTMMQGLELLAYFRNRAPLDDSGMPKDRFSAEMPDATLATLKIQPSEPRDSAVYFCASGLLAGGGNEQFFGPGTRLTVL.